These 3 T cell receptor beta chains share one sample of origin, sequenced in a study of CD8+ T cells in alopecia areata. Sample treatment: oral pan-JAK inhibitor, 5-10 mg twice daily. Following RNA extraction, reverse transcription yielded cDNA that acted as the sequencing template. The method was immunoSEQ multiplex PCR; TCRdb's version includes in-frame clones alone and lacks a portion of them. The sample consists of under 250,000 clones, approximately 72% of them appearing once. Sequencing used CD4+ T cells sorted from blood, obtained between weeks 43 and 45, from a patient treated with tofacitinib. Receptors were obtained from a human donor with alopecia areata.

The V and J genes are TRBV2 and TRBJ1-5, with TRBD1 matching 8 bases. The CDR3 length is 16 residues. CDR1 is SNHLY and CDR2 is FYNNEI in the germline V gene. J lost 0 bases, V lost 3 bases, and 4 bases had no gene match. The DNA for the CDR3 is TGTGCCAGCAGTGATAGGACAGGGTATAGCAATCAGCCCCAGCATTTT. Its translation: CASSDRTGYSNQPQHF.

CDR3 bases: TGCAGCGCACAAGCGGGGGGCAAGTTCTTC. This translates into CSAQAGGKFF. V usage is TRBV29-1 and J usage is TRBJ2-1, with TRBD2 matching 9 bases. The CDR3 runs to 10 residues. The ends lost 7 bases at V and 14 bases at J; junction bases unmatched: 6. The germline CDR1 and CDR2 sequences are SQVTM and ANQGSEA.

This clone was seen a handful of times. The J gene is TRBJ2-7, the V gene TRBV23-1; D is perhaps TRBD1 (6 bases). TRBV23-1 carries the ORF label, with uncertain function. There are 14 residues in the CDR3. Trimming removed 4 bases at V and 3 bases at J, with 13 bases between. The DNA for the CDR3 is TGCGCCAGCAGTCGAAGGACAGCAAACTACGAGCAGTACTTC. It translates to CASSRRTANYEQYF.